The text below deals with one TCR beta chain. Original analysis: Amplified reference gene primers provided the basis for estimating nucleated cell counts. Assay: immunoSEQ multiplex PCR; the TCRdb copy retains only in-frame clones and omits some. That table furnishes V, J and clone size, whereas the DNA furnished D and trimming. The sample consists of 110,000 to 150,000 clones, under 90% of them appearing once. This sample was included in a study of blood T cell repertoires in COVID-19. Study as a whole: The United States, Italy and Spain provided the acute and convalescent COVID-19 samples. T cells, B-cell-depleted T cells, or PBMCs supplied cDNA or gDNA.

Germline CDR1 LGHNA, CDR2 YSLEER. CDR3 size: 21 residues. With 4 bases clipped from V and 1 base from J, the junction kept 14 bases outside the gene matches. This TCR was sampled from an older man who had recovered from COVID-19. Sequencing input: peripheral blood. This chain connects TRBV4-3 to TRBJ2-4; TRBD2 matches at 15 bases. This CDR3 is CASSRTIPGLAGGGAKNIQYF. The CDR3 DNA reads TGCGCCAGCAGCCGTACGATTCCGGGACTAGCGGGAGGTGGCGCCAAAAACATTCAGTACTTC.